These 24 T cell receptor beta chains were sequenced from one sample in a study of blood T cell repertoires in COVID-19. Repertoires were generated with immunoSEQ multiplex PCR, while TCRdb's copy carries only in-frame clones and drops some. The sample includes 95,000 to 110,000 clones, 70% to 90% seen only once; the top ten take around 3.5%. The specimen was peripheral blood. These receptors were collected from a human donor in a cohort sampled during active COVID-19.

This chain connects TRBV5-1 to TRBJ2-4; 8 positions match TRBD2. Trimming took 0 bases from V and 8 from J; bases not matched to a gene: 7. Per the germline V gene, CDR1 is SGHRS and CDR2 is YFSETQ. There are 15 residues in the CDR3. CDR3 in amino acids: CASSLDSPGRDIQYF. CDR3 nucleotides: TGCGCCAGCAGCTTGGACTCACCCGGGAGGGACATTCAGTACTTC.

The chain recombines TRBV27 with TRBJ2-7; 12 positions agree with TRBD1. The CDR3 covers 16 residues. J was trimmed by 5 bases and V by 5 bases; bases with no gene match: 10. CDR1 is MNHEY, CDR2 SMNVEV, per germline (reference sequence). CDR3 loop: CASSRDRGRMGNEQYF. Written as DNA, the CDR3 is TGTGCCAGCAGTCGGGACAGGGGGCGTATGGGAAACGAGCAGTACTTC.

The chain is built from TRBV19 and TRBJ2-5; TRBD1 agrees at 10 bases. The CDR3 consists of 15 residues. The trim removed 5 bases at V and 5 bases at J, leaving 8 bases unmatched. The germline V gene encodes CDR1 LNHDA and CDR2 SQIVND (reference sequence). CDR3 loop: CASSVDRGQLETQYF. The CDR3 DNA reads TGTGCCAGTAGTGTCGACAGGGGGCAGTTGGAGACCCAGTACTTC.

The chain uses TRBV6-2 or TRBV6-3 and TRBJ2-2; 9 bases line up with TRBD2. Germline CDR1 is MNHEY and CDR2 is SVGEGT. The CDR3 consists of 17 residues. The junction had 10 bases not matched to a gene; V was cut back by 5 bases and J by 3 bases. CDR3: CASSPRLAGGYTGELFF. The CDR3 region has the DNA TGTGCCAGCAGTCCCCGGTTGGCGGGGGGGTACACCGGGGAGCTGTTTTTT.

This chain connects TRBV27 to TRBJ2-1, with 13 bases that match TRBD2. The germline CDR1 and CDR2 sequences are MNHEY and SMNVEV (reference sequence). V lost 8 bases to trimming and J lost 13 bases; unmatched junction nucleotides: 14. The CDR3 is 15 amino acids. CDR3 sequence reads: CASLIPRTSGRRQFF. The CDR3 region has the DNA TGTGCCAGCCTTATCCCGCGGACTAGCGGGAGACGTCAGTTCTTC.

The chain combines TRBV5-5 with TRBJ1-3, with no clear D. CDR1 SGHKS and CDR2 YYEKEE come from the germline V gene (reference sequence). Trimming removed 4 bases from V and 0 bases from J, with 20 bases in between. This CDR3 region has 18 residues. For the CDR3, the DNA is TGTGCCAGCAGCCACCTCAGACAAGAGCGGAGCTCTGGAAACACCATATATTTT. Its translation: CASSHLRQERSSGNTIYF.

This chain links TRBV6-6 with TRBJ2-5; 9 bases agree with TRBD2. Per germline, CDR1 MNHNY and CDR2 SVGAGI (reference sequence). V was pared by 5 bases and J by 5 bases, with 15 bases of the junction left unmatched. The CDR3 runs 17 residues. Here the CDR3 reads CASSPPTSGGIWETQYF. CDR3 bases: TGTGCCAGCAGTCCCCCGACGAGCGGGGGGATCTGGGAGACCCAGTACTTC.

The V gene is TRBV30, the J gene TRBJ2-6; maybe TRBD2 (6 bases). The CDR3 is 13 residues long. CDR1 is GTSNPN, CDR2 SVGIG, per germline (reference sequence). Trimming left V 8 bases short and J 3 bases short, with 11 bases between. The CDR3 coding sequence is TGTGCCAAGGCGGGGTATGGGGCCAACGTCCTGACTTTC. Translating gives CAKAGYGANVLTF.

The chain uses TRBV5-4 and TRBJ2-3; 7 bases are a match to TRBD2. Germline CDR1 reads SGHNT; CDR2 reads YYREEE (reference sequence). Trimming removed 2 bases from V and 0 bases from J; junction bases left unmatched: 3. The length of the CDR3 is 15 residues. The CDR3 DNA reads TGTGCCAGCAGCTTAGGAGCGGGGAGCACAGATACGCAGTATTTT. This gives the protein CASSLGAGSTDTQYF.

The chain couples TRBV19 to TRBJ1-4; D not certain. The V gene lost 3 bases and the J gene lost 0 bases, with 14 bases spanning the gap. Germline CDR1 reads LNHDA; CDR2 reads SQIVND (reference sequence). The CDR3 is 17 amino acids. This CDR3 reads CASSIGVTYATNEKLFF. CDR3 in DNA: TGTGCCAGTAGTATCGGGGTTACGTATGCAACTAATGAAAAACTGTTTTTT.

V usage is TRBV12-5 and J usage is TRBJ1-5; 8 bases map to TRBD1. Germline lookup yields CDR1 LGHNT and CDR2 FRNRAP. CDR3 size: 17 residues. J was trimmed by 0 bases and V by 10 bases; bases with no gene match: 14. The chain's CDR3 is CATSLDRATLSNQPQHF. CDR3 DNA: TGTGCTACCTCTCTGGACAGGGCGACCCTTAGCAATCAGCCCCAGCATTTT.

This rearrangement joins TRBV27 to TRBJ2-7, with TRBD2 as a possible D gene (6 bases). With 2 bases removed from V and 7 bases from J, the gap between germline ends came to 12 bases. This CDR3 has 13 amino acids. The germline CDR1 and CDR2 sequences are MNHEY and SMNVEV (reference sequence). Here the CDR3 reads CASSLGREVEQYF. The DNA of the CDR3 is TGTGCCAGCAGTTTAGGTAGGGAGGTGGAGCAGTACTTC.

This chain links TRBV11-2 with TRBJ1-2; D is uncertain. CDR3 length equals 13 residues. Looked up from germline, CDR1 is SGHAT and CDR2 is FQNNGV. V lost 1 base and J 8 bases, leaving 11 bases between the germline ends. The CDR3 sequence: CASSLAPGIGYTF. In nucleotides, the CDR3 is TGTGCCAGCAGCTTAGCCCCCGGGATCGGCTACACCTTC.

The V gene is TRBV18, the J gene TRBJ2-7, with D maybe TRBD2 (6 bases). V lost 4 bases and J 7 bases, leaving 17 bases between the germline ends. The germline gives CDR1 KGHSH, CDR2 LQKENI. The CDR3 is 14 residues long. CDR3 loop: CASSLAGRDREQYF. For the CDR3, the DNA is TGTGCCAGCTCACTGGCAGGGCGGGATCGAGAGCAGTACTTC.

The V gene is TRBV13, the J gene TRBJ2-7; TRBD1 matches at 8 bases. J was trimmed by 0 bases and V by 6 bases; bases with no gene match: 10. Germline V gives CDR1 PRHDT, CDR2 FYEKMQ (reference sequence). The CDR3 consists of 16 residues. CDR3 sequence reads: CASSSFRDRSSYEQYF. The DNA for the CDR3 is TGTGCCAGCAGTTCATTCCGGGACAGGAGCTCCTACGAGCAGTACTTC. Using reference TRBV13 and TRBJ2-7 for the parts outside the CDR3, the full variable domain is AAGVIQSPRHLIKEKRETATLKCYPIPRHDTVYWYQQGPGQDPQFLISFYEKMQSDKGSIPDRFSAQQFSDYHSELNMSSLELGDSALYFCASSSFRDRSSYEQYFGPGTRLTVT.

The chain couples TRBV19 to TRBJ1-2; 10 positions match TRBD1. Trimming at V came to 4 bases and at J to 3 bases, leaving 5 bases not matched to a gene. CDR3 length: 15 residues. Per germline, CDR1 LNHDA and CDR2 SQIVND (reference sequence). The CDR3 loop reads CASSTPGTGDYGYTF. CDR3 bases: TGTGCCAGTAGTACTCCCGGGACAGGGGACTATGGCTACACCTTC.

V gene TRBV7-9 combines with J gene TRBJ1-1; weak D call: TRBD1 (5 bases). This CDR3 has 13 residues. The V and J ends lost 6 bases and 7 bases respectively, with 15 bases between them. Germline V gives CDR1 SEHNR, CDR2 FQNEAQ (reference sequence). This CDR3 reads CASSSPRTSEAFF. The CDR3 DNA reads as TGTGCCAGCAGTTCTCCTCGGACAAGTGAAGCTTTCTTT.

In its sample, this clone was seen once. The gene calls are TRBV9 and TRBJ2-2; 7 bases align to TRBD2. CDR1 is SGDLS and CDR2 is YYNGEE in the germline V gene. The CDR3 contains 16 residues. The V gene end was trimmed by 0 bases and the J gene end by 5 bases; junction bases not matched to a gene: 7. The CDR3 DNA follows: TGTGCCAGCAGCGTAGAGGGAGGGTCAGGGACCGGGGAGCTGTTTTTT. Its translation: CASSVEGGSGTGELFF. Full variable domain (outside the CDR3, taken from reference TRBV9 and TRBJ2-2): DSGVTQTPKHLITATGQRVTLRCSPRSGDLSVYWYQQSLDQGLQFLIQYYNGEERAKGNILERFSAQQFPDLHSELNLSSLELGDSALYFCASSVEGGSGTGELFFGEGSRLTVL.

This clone has just a few counts. The chain employs TRBV10-2 and TRBJ1-1; tentatively, D is TRBD1 (6 bases). The CDR3 extends over 14 amino acids. V was clipped by 6 bases and J by 3 bases, with 14 bases between them. Germline CDR1 is WSHSY and CDR2 is SAAADI. The CDR3 is CASRLGGGYTEAFF. For the CDR3, the DNA is TGCGCCAGCAGGTTGGGAGGGGGATACACTGAAGCTTTCTTT.

This clone was seen a handful of times. The V call is TRBV6-5, the J call TRBJ1-6; 8 bases line up with TRBD1. J gave up 6 bases and V 5 bases, and 6 bases lay outside the gene matches. The germline V gene encodes CDR1 MNHEY and CDR2 SVGAGI. The CDR3 consists of 15 residues. The CDR3 spells CASSKGQALNSPLHF. DNA of the CDR3: TGTGCCAGCAGTAAGGGACAGGCGCTTAATTCACCCCTCCACTTT.

The V and J genes are TRBV7-9 and TRBJ2-3; D is perhaps TRBD2 (6 bases). CDR3 size: 15 residues. The germline gives CDR1 SEHNR, CDR2 FQNEAQ (reference sequence). Deletions cut 4 bases from V and 5 bases from J, with 16 bases between. The CDR3 nucleotides are TGTGCCAGCAGCTCCCCCGGGACTCCCCAAGATACGCAGTATTTT. As protein: CASSSPGTPQDTQYF.

The V gene is TRBV19, the J gene TRBJ2-1, with 7 nucleotides matching TRBD2. Germline V lookup: CDR1 LNHDA, CDR2 SQIVND (reference sequence). This CDR3 comprises 14 residues. V lost 6 bases to trimming and J lost 8 bases; unmatched junction nucleotides: 10. Written as DNA, the CDR3 is TGTGCCAGTAGCCTAACTAGCGCGCGGGATGAGCAGTTCTTC. Encoded protein: CASSLTSARDEQFF.

The rearrangement uses TRBV30 and TRBJ1-2; a weak D match, TRBD1 (5 bases). The CDR3 loop spans 10 amino acids. Germline values: CDR1 GTSNPN, CDR2 SVGIG (reference sequence). V was shortened by 5 bases and J by 5 bases, with 6 bases between the two germline ends. DNA for the CDR3: TGTGCCTGGGGGGCATATGGCTACACCTTC. Amino acids: CAWGAYGYTF.

The chain links TRBV9 to TRBJ1-1; D possibly corresponds to TRBD1 (6 bases). The CDR3 consists of 14 residues. Germline V gene lookup returns CDR1 SGDLS and CDR2 YYNGEE. V lost 2 bases and J 2 bases, leaving 10 bases between the germline ends. The CDR3 coding sequence is TGTGCCAGCAGCGTCGAACAGGGAAACACTGAAGCTTTCTTT. Protein: CASSVEQGNTEAFF. The whole variable domain, filled in from reference TRBV9 and TRBJ1-1, reads DSGVTQTPKHLITATGQRVTLRCSPRSGDLSVYWYQQSLDQGLQFLIQYYNGEERAKGNILERFSAQQFPDLHSELNLSSLELGDSALYFCASSVEQGNTEAFFGQGTRLTVV.